These T cell receptor beta chains were read from a single sample in a study of cytomegalovirus exposure and HLA in healthy donors. Method: immunoSEQ multiplex PCR; TCRdb's copy keeps in-frame clones and lacks some. The data show 100,000 to 120,000 clones, about nine tenths seen once. Sequencing input: PBMCs. These receptor sequences come from a woman in her late teens or twenties in good health and CMV-seronegative. Each CDR3 is given with its conserved first and last residue. The order of the fields is clone size, D gene, V gene, J gene, CDR3 protein, CDR3 DNA. D genes are given only for firm matches. Only part of the rows carry a size: once, few, many, or a class if the clone is expanded.

clone_size: .; d_call: .; v_call: TRBV25-1; j_call: TRBJ2-5; cdr3_aa: CASAYSMGPETQYF; cdr3_nt: TGTGCCAGCGCCTACTCTATGGGCCCAGAGACCCAGTACTTC
clone_size: .; d_call: TRBD1; v_call: TRBV11-2; j_call: TRBJ1-1; cdr3_aa: CASRSTGGRSEAFF; cdr3_nt: TGTGCCAGCAGATCGACAGGGGGCCGGTCGGAAGCTTTCTTT
clone_size: .; d_call: .; v_call: TRBV27; j_call: TRBJ2-2; cdr3_aa: CASNPTASGELFF; cdr3_nt: TGTGCCAGCAATCCGACAGCCTCCGGGGAGCTGTTTTTT
clone_size: .; d_call: .; v_call: TRBV5-6; j_call: TRBJ1-3; cdr3_aa: CASSLVGRHSGNTIYF; cdr3_nt: TGTGCCAGCAGCTTGGTGGGCCGCCACTCTGGAAACACCATATATTTT
clone_size: .; d_call: TRBD1; v_call: TRBV6-6; j_call: TRBJ1-1; cdr3_aa: CASSGRTGANTEAFF; cdr3_nt: TGTGCCAGCAGTGGCAGGACAGGGGCGAACACTGAAGCTTTCTTT
clone_size: .; d_call: .; v_call: TRBV27; j_call: TRBJ1-2; cdr3_aa: CASSNPGNYGYTF; cdr3_nt: TGTGCCAGCTCAAACCCGGGGAACTATGGCTACACCTTC
clone_size: .; d_call: .; v_call: TRBV2; j_call: TRBJ2-1; cdr3_aa: CASSASEYNEQFF; cdr3_nt: TGTGCCAGCAGTGCCAGCGAGTACAATGAGCAGTTCTTC
clone_size: once; d_call: TRBD1; v_call: TRBV4-3; j_call: TRBJ2-7; cdr3_aa: CASSPDRASYEQYF; cdr3_nt: TGCGCCAGCAGCCCCGACAGGGCTTCCTACGAGCAGTACTTC
clone_size: .; d_call: TRBD2; v_call: TRBV6-5; j_call: TRBJ2-5; cdr3_aa: CASRLAGGQETQYF; cdr3_nt: TGTGCCAGCAGATTAGCGGGGGGGCAAGAGACCCAGTACTTC
clone_size: .; d_call: TRBD1; v_call: TRBV4-2; j_call: TRBJ2-6; cdr3_aa: CASRPTSGQGSSGANVLTF; cdr3_nt: TGTGCCAGCAGGCCAACTTCGGGACAGGGGAGCTCTGGGGCCAACGTCCTGACTTTC
clone_size: .; d_call: .; v_call: TRBV10-1; j_call: TRBJ2-3; cdr3_aa: CASSDGGTDTQYF; cdr3_nt: TGCGCCAGCAGTGATGGAGGCACAGATACGCAGTATTTT
clone_size: .; d_call: .; v_call: TRBV5-1; j_call: TRBJ2-2; cdr3_aa: CASSLGGLALGGELFF; cdr3_nt: TGCGCCAGCAGCTTGGGAGGACTGGCGCTTGGCGGGGAGCTGTTTTTT
clone_size: .; d_call: .; v_call: TRBV7-3; j_call: TRBJ1-1; cdr3_aa: CASSYRDGTEAFF; cdr3_nt: TGTGCCAGCAGCTACAGGGATGGGACTGAAGCTTTCTTT
clone_size: once; d_call: .; v_call: TRBV4-3; j_call: TRBJ1-1; cdr3_aa: CASSQSTGSNTEAFF; cdr3_nt: TGCGCCAGCAGCCAATCAACAGGGTCTAACACTGAAGCTTTCTTT
clone_size: .; d_call: .; v_call: TRBV7-9; j_call: TRBJ1-6; cdr3_aa: CASSLRQGSNSPLHF; cdr3_nt: TGTGCCAGCAGCCTTCGGCAGGGAAGCAATTCACCCCTCCACTTT
clone_size: .; d_call: .; v_call: TRBV12-2; j_call: TRBJ1-1; cdr3_aa: CASRLLGVNTEAFF; cdr3_nt: TGTGCAAGTCGCTTACTAGGCGTGAACACTGAAGCTTTCTTT
clone_size: .; d_call: .; v_call: TRBV7-2; j_call: TRBJ2-7; cdr3_aa: CASSLTGSLPPDFYEQYF; cdr3_nt: TGTGCCAGCAGCTTAACAGGATCTCTACCCCCCGATTTTTACGAGCAGTACTTC
clone_size: .; d_call: .; v_call: TRBV19; j_call: TRBJ2-7; cdr3_aa: CASSISAGSYEQYF; cdr3_nt: TGTGCCAGTAGTATATCGGCAGGCTCCTACGAGCAGTACTTC
clone_size: .; d_call: TRBD1; v_call: TRBV5-6; j_call: TRBJ2-7; cdr3_aa: CASSGGQLYEQYF; cdr3_nt: TGTGCCAGCAGCGGGGGACAGCTTTACGAGCAGTACTTC
clone_size: .; d_call: .; v_call: TRBV9; j_call: TRBJ2-3; cdr3_aa: CASSVLTGVTDTQYF; cdr3_nt: TGTGCCAGCAGCGTCCTTACAGGAGTTACAGATACGCAGTATTTT
clone_size: once; d_call: TRBD1; v_call: TRBV10-2; j_call: TRBJ2-7; cdr3_aa: CASSFGTVSYEQYF; cdr3_nt: TGCGCCAGCTCTTTTGGGACAGTCTCCTACGAGCAGTACTTC
clone_size: .; d_call: .; v_call: TRBV6-1; j_call: TRBJ2-7; cdr3_aa: CASNRARTVYEQYF; cdr3_nt: TGTGCCAGCAATAGAGCACGGACAGTCTACGAGCAGTACTTC
clone_size: .; d_call: .; v_call: TRBV5-1; j_call: TRBJ1-5; cdr3_aa: CASSLMQGIRNQPQHF; cdr3_nt: TGCGCCAGCAGCTTGATGCAGGGGATCAGGAATCAGCCCCAGCATTTT
clone_size: once; d_call: .; v_call: TRBV6-5; j_call: TRBJ2-4; cdr3_aa: CASSYSTSGAKNIQYF; cdr3_nt: TGTGCCAGCAGTTACTCTACCTCAGGGGCCAAAAACATTCAGTACTTC
clone_size: .; d_call: .; v_call: TRBV28; j_call: TRBJ1-4; cdr3_aa: CASRPTMGTLNEKLFF; cdr3_nt: TGTGCCAGCAGACCGACAATGGGCACCCTTAATGAAAAACTGTTTTTT
clone_size: .; d_call: TRBD1; v_call: TRBV28; j_call: TRBJ1-1; cdr3_aa: CASSAQGREAFF; cdr3_nt: TGTGCCAGCAGTGCACAGGGGAGGGAAGCTTTCTTT
clone_size: .; d_call: TRBD2; v_call: TRBV4-2; j_call: TRBJ2-5; cdr3_aa: CASSPTFATSGGSETQYF; cdr3_nt: TGTGCCAGCAGCCCCACCTTCGCGACTAGCGGGGGCTCGGAGACCCAGTACTTC
clone_size: .; d_call: TRBD1; v_call: TRBV28; j_call: TRBJ2-7; cdr3_aa: CASSQMDRVSEQYF; cdr3_nt: TGTGCCAGCAGCCAAATGGACAGGGTTTCCGAGCAGTACTTC
clone_size: .; d_call: TRBD2; v_call: TRBV7-2; j_call: TRBJ2-5; cdr3_aa: CAIAGGPQETQYF; cdr3_nt: TGTGCCATCGCGGGGGGGCCCCAAGAGACCCAGTACTTC
clone_size: .; d_call: TRBD2; v_call: TRBV6-6; j_call: TRBJ2-1; cdr3_aa: CASSPSGGAGDEQFF; cdr3_nt: TGTGCCAGCAGCCCGAGCGGGGGGGCCGGGGATGAGCAGTTCTTC
clone_size: .; d_call: .; v_call: TRBV4-3; j_call: TRBJ1-6; cdr3_aa: CASSQDWGRDYGSPLHF; cdr3_nt: TGCGCCAGCAGCCAAGATTGGGGCAGGGACTATGGTTCACCCCTCCACTTT
clone_size: .; d_call: .; v_call: TRBV5-1; j_call: TRBJ2-7; cdr3_aa: CASSLLSGATYEQYF; cdr3_nt: TGCGCCAGCAGCTTGCTGTCTGGGGCTACCTACGAGCAGTACTTC
clone_size: .; d_call: .; v_call: TRBV6-1; j_call: TRBJ2-2; cdr3_aa: CASSGQGVTGELFF; cdr3_nt: TGTGCCAGCAGTGGGCAGGGTGTAACCGGGGAGCTGTTTTTT